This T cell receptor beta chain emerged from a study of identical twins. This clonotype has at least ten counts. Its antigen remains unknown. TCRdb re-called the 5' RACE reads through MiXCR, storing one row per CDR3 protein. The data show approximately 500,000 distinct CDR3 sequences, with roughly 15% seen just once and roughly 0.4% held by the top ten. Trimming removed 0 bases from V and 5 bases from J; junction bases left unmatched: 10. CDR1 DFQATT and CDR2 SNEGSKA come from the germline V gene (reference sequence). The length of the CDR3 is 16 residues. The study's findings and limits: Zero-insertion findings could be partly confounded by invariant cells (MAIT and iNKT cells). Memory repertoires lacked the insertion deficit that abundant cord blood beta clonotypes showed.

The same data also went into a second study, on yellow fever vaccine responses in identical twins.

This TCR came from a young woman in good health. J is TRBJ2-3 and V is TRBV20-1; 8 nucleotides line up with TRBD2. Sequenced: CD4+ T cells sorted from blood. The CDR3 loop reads CSARDPGGGPIDTQYF. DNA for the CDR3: TGCAGTGCTAGAGATCCCGGCGGGGGGCCGATAGATACGCAGTATTTT.